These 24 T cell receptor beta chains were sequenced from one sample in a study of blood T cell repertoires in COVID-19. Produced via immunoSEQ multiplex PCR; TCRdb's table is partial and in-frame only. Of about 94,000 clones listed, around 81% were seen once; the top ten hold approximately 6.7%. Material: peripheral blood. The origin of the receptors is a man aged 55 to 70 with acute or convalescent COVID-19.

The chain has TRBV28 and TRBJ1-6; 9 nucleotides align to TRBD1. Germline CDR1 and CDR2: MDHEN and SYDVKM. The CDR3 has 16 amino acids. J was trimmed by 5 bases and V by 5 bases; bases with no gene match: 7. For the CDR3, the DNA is TGTGCCAGCAGTGTAACCGGGACAGGGAATAATTCACCCCTCCACTTT. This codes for CASSVTGTGNNSPLHF.

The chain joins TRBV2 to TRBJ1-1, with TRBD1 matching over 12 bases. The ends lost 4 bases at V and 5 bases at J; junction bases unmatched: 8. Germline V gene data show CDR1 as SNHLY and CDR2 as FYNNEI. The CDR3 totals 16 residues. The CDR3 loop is CASSVPGQGAGTEAFF. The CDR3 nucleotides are TGTGCCAGCAGTGTCCCGGGACAGGGGGCAGGGACTGAAGCTTTCTTT.

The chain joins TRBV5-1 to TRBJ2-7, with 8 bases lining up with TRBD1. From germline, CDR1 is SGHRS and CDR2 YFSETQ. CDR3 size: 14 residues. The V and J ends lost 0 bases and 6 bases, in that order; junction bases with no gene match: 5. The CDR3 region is CASSLGGTGREQYF. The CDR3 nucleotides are TGCGCCAGCAGCTTGGGGGGGACAGGACGCGAGCAGTACTTC.

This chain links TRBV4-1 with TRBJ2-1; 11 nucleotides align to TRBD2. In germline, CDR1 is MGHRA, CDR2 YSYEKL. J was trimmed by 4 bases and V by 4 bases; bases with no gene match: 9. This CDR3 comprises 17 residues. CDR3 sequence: CASSRQGSSGGYNEQFF. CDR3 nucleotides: TGCGCCAGCAGCCGCCAGGGTTCTAGCGGGGGGTACAATGAGCAGTTCTTC.

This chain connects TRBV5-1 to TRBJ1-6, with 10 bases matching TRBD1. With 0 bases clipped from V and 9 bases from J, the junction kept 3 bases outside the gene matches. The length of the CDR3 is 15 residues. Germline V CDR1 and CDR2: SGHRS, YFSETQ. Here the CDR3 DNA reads TGCGCCAGCAGCTTGGGACAGGGGGCCAGTTCACCCCTCCACTTT. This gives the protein CASSLGQGASSPLHF.

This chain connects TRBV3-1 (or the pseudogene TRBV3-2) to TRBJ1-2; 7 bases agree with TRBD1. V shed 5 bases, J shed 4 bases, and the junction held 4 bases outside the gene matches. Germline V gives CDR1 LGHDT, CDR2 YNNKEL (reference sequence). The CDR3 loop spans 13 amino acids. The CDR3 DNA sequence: TGTGCCAGCAGCTCCCGACAGGGCTATGGCTACACCTTC. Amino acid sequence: CASSSRQGYGYTF.

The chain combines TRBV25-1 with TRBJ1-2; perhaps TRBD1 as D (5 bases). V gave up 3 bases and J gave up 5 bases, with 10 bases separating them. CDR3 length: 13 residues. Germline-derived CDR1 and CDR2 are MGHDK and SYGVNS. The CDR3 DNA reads TGTGCCAGCAGTGATGTCGGGGGATATGGCTACACCTTC. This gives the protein CASSDVGGYGYTF.

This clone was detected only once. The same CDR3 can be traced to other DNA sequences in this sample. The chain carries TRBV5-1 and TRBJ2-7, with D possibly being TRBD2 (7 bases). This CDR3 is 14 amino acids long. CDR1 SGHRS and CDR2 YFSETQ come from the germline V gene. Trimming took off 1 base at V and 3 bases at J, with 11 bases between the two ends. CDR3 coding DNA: TGCGCCAGCAGCTTGTCGGGGGGCTACTACGAGCAGTACTTC. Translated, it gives CASSLSGGYYEQYF.

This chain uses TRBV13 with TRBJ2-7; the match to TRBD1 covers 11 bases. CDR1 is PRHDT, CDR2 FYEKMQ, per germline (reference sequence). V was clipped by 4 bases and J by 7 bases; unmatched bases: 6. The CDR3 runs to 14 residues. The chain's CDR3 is CASSWTGGVREQYF. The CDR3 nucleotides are TGTGCCAGCAGCTGGACAGGGGGCGTGAGGGAGCAGTACTTC.

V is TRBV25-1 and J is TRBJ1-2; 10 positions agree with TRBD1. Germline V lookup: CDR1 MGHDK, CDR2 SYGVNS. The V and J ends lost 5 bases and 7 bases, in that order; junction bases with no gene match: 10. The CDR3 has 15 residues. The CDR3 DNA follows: TGTGCCAGCAGTAGCCGACAGGGGGCGGCGGTTGGCTACACCTTC. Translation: CASSSRQGAAVGYTF.

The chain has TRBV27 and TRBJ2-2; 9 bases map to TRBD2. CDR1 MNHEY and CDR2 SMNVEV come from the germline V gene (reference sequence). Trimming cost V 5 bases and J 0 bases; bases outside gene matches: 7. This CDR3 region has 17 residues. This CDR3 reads CASSPGAGGANTGELFF. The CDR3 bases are TGTGCCAGCAGTCCCGGGGCGGGGGGGGCGAACACCGGGGAGCTGTTTTTT.

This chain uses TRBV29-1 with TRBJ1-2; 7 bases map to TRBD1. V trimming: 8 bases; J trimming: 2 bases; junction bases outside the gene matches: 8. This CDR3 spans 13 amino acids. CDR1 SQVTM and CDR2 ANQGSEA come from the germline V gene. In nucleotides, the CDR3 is TGCAGCTGTGATACAGGGGCAAACTATGGCTACACCTTC. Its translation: CSCDTGANYGYTF.

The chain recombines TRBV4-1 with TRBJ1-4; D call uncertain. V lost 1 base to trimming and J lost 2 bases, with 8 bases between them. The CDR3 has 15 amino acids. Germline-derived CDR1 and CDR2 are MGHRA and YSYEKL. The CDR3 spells CASSQVQVTNEKLFF. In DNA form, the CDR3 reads TGCGCCAGCAGCCAAGTCCAGGTCACTAATGAAAAACTGTTTTTT.

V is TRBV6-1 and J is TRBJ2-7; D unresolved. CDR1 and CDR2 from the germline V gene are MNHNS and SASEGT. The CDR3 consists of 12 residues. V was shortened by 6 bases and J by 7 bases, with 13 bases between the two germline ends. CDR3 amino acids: CASRTRQGEQYF. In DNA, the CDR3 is TGTGCCAGCAGAACCAGACAAGGAGAGCAGTACTTC.

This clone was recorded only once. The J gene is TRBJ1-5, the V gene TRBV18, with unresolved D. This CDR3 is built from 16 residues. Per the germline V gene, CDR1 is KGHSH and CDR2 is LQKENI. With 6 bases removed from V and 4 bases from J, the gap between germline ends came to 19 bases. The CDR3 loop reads CASSDPRRVENQPQHF. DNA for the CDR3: TGTGCCAGCTCCGACCCCCGGAGGGTGGAAAATCAGCCCCAGCATTTT. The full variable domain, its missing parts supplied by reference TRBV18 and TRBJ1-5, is NAGVMQNPRHLVRRRGQEARLRCSPMKGHSHVYWYRQLPEEGLKFMVYLQKENIIDESGMPKERFSAEFPKEGPSILRIQQVVRGDSAAYFCASSDPRRVENQPQHFGDGTRLSIL.

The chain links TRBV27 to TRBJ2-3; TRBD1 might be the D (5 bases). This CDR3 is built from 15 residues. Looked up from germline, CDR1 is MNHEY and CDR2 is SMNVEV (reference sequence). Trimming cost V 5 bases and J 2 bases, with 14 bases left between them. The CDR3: CASSPLQDFTDTQYF. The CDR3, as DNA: TGTGCCAGCAGTCCCCTACAGGATTTCACAGATACGCAGTATTTT.

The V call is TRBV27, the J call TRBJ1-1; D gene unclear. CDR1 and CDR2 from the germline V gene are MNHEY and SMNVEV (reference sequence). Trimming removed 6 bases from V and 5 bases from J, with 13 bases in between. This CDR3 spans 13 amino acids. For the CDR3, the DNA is TGTGCCAGCAGGCCGGGAAGTGGGACTGAAGCTTTCTTT. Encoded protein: CASRPGSGTEAFF.

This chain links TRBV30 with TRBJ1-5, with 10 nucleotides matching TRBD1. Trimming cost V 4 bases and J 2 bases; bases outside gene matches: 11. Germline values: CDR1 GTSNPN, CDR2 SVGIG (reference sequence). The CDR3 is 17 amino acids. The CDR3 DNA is TGTGCCTGGACTACTAAGGACAGGGGGTACGGCAATCAGCCCCAGCATTTT. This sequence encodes CAWTTKDRGYGNQPQHF.

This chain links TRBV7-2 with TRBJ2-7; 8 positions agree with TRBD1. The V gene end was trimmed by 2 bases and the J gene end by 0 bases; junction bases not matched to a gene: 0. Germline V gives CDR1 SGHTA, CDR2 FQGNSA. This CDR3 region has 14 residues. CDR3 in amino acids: CASSLQGASYEQYF. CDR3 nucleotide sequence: TGTGCCAGCAGCTTACAGGGGGCCTCCTACGAGCAGTACTTC.

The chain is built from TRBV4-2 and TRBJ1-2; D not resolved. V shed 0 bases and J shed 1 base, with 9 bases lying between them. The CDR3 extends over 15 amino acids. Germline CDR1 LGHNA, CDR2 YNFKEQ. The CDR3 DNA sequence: TGTGCCAGCAGCCAAGATCGTTCCGGTAACTATGGCTACACCTTC. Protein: CASSQDRSGNYGYTF.

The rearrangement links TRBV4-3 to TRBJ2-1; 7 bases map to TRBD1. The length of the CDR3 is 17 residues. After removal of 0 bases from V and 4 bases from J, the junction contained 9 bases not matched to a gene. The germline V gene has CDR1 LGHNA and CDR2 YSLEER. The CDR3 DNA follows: TGCGCCAGCAGCCAAGATATATATGACAGGGCTTACAATGAGCAGTTCTTC. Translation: CASSQDIYDRAYNEQFF.

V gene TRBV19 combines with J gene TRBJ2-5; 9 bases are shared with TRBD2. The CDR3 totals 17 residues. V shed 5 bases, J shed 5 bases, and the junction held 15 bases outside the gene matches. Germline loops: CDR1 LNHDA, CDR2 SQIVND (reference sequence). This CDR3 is CASSPRGLAGLGETQYF. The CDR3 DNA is TGTGCCAGTAGTCCCAGAGGGCTAGCGGGGTTGGGGGAGACCCAGTACTTC.

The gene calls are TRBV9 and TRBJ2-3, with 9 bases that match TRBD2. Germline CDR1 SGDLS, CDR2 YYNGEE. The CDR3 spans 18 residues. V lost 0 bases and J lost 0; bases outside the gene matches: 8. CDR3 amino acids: CASSVGLAGTSSTDTQYF. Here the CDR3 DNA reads TGTGCCAGCAGCGTAGGGCTAGCGGGGACATCTAGCACAGATACGCAGTATTTT.

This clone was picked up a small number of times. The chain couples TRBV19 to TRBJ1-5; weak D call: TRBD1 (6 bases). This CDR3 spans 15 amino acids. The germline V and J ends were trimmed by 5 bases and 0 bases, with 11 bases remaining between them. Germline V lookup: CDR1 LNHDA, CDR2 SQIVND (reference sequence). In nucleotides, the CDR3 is TGTGCCAGTAGTCCGGGACACCATAGCAATCAGCCCCAGCATTTT. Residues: CASSPGHHSNQPQHF.